Listed below are T cell receptor beta chains from one sample, sequenced in a study of OX40 agonist ivuxolimab in advanced cancers. TCRdb's table, derived via immunoSEQ multiplex PCR, lists solely in-frame clones and lacks some. Of about 79,000 clones listed, 86% are singletons. The material sequenced was CD4+ or CD8+ T cells sorted from blood, taken in a trial of the OX40 agonist ivuxolimab. The receptors derive from an adult with an advanced solid tumor such as melanoma, head and neck, liver or kidney cancer. Each CDR3 is given with its conserved first and last residue. The D gene is left open where the match is weak. Size is omitted from some rows. Given values are once, few, many or a class for expanded clones.

D gene	clone size	V gene	J gene	CDR3 protein	CDR3 DNA
TRBD1	NA	TRBV4-1	TRBJ1-2	CASSPNQGGAGGYTF	TGCGCCAGCAGCCCAAACCAGGGGGGGGCGGGCGGCTACACCTTC
NA	NA	TRBV5-4	TRBJ1-4	CASSLEGVREKLFF	TGTGCCAGCAGCTTGGAAGGGGTTAGGGAAAAACTGTTTTTT
NA	NA	TRBV19	TRBJ2-2	CASSIWSQSNTGELFF	TGTGCCAGTAGTATTTGGTCACAATCGAACACCGGGGAGCTGTTTTTT
TRBD1	NA	TRBV5-6	TRBJ1-2	CASSLEGARNYGYTF	TGTGCCAGCAGCTTGGAGGGGGCGCGAAACTATGGCTACACCTTC
NA	NA	TRBV29-1	TRBJ2-7	CSVEGLKDSYEQYF	TGCAGCGTTGAAGGTCTCAAGGACTCCTACGAGCAGTACTTC
NA	NA	TRBV30	TRBJ1-1	CAWAAGYTEAFF	TGTGCCTGGGCGGCGGGATACACTGAAGCTTTCTTT
TRBD2	NA	TRBV4-2	TRBJ2-1	CASSHTLAGRNNEQFF	TGTGCCAGCAGCCATACACTAGCGGGAAGAAACAATGAGCAGTTCTTC
NA	few	TRBV7-9	TRBJ2-1	CASSVEWVRNEQFF	TGTGCCAGCAGCGTAGAGTGGGTTAGGAATGAGCAGTTCTTC
NA	NA	TRBV30	TRBJ2-1	CASSRLSSYNEQFF	TGTGCCTCCTCCCGGCTAAGCTCCTACAATGAGCAGTTCTTC
NA	NA	TRBV7-9	TRBJ1-5	CASSLVGQRASQPQHF	TGTGCCAGCAGCTTAGTCGGCCAGAGGGCCTCTCAGCCCCAGCATTTT
TRBD1	once	TRBV5-1	TRBJ1-1	CASVGQGDTEAFF	TGCGCCAGCGTAGGACAGGGAGACACTGAAGCCTTCTTT
NA	NA	TRBV19	TRBJ1-1	CASSIVGWRTEAFF	TGTGCCAGTAGTATAGTAGGGTGGAGAACTGAAGCTTTCTTT
NA	NA	TRBV7-3	TRBJ2-1	CASSIDPTYNEQFF	TGTGCCAGCAGCATAGACCCCACCTACAATGAGCAGTTCTTC
NA	NA	TRBV11-2	TRBJ2-1	CASSAGAYNEQFF	TGTGCCAGCAGCGCCGGAGCCTACAATGAGCAGTTCTTC
TRBD2	once	TRBV11-2	TRBJ2-2	CASSGTNTGELFF	TGTGCAAGCAGCGGGACGAACACCGGGGAGCTGTTTTTT
TRBD1	NA	TRBV5-1	TRBJ2-1	CASSRGQEANNEQFF	TGCGCCAGCAGCAGGGGACAGGAGGCGAACAATGAGCAGTTCTTC
NA	NA	TRBV4-2	TRBJ2-3	CASSLLGTGTDTQYF	TGTGCCAGCAGCCTTCTCGGGACTGGCACAGATACGCAGTATTTT
TRBD1	NA	TRBV19	TRBJ1-2	CASRRDRGGGYTF	TGTGCCAGTAGACGGGACAGGGGAGGAGGCTACACCTTC
TRBD1	NA	TRBV28	TRBJ1-3	CASSLDGQGARGNTIYF	TGTGCCAGCAGTTTAGATGGACAGGGGGCAAGGGGAAACACCATATATTTT
NA	NA	TRBV11-3	TRBJ1-6	CASSLGQVDSPLHF	TGTGCCAGCAGCTTAGGACAGGTCGATTCACCCCTCCACTTT
NA	NA	TRBV5-1	TRBJ2-5	CASNQGTLETQYF	TGCGCCAGCAACCAGGGGACATTGGAGACCCAGTACTTC
NA	NA	TRBV5-1	TRBJ1-1	CASSFNPSTEAFF	TGCGCCAGCAGCTTTAACCCATCCACTGAAGCTTTCTTT
TRBD2	NA	TRBV7-9	TRBJ2-7	CASSFGLAGYEQYF	TGTGCCAGCAGCTTTGGACTAGCGGGGTACGAGCAGTACTTC
NA	NA	TRBV7-6	TRBJ2-2	CASSSTTSFDTGELFF	TGTGCCAGCAGCTCAACTACTAGCTTCGACACCGGGGAGCTGTTTTTT
TRBD2	NA	TRBV18	TRBJ2-5	CASSQREGLQETQYF	TGTGCCAGCTCACAAAGGGAGGGACTCCAAGAGACCCAGTACTTC
TRBD1	NA	TRBV30	TRBJ2-3	CAGRGRDKDTQYF	TGTGCCGGAAGGGGGCGCGACAAAGATACGCAGTATTTT
NA	NA	TRBV5-4	TRBJ2-1	CASSFGGQNNEQFF	TGTGCCAGCAGCTTCGGGGGGCAGAATAATGAGCAGTTCTTC
NA	NA	TRBV2	TRBJ2-3	CASSEALGTDTQYF	TGTGCCAGCAGTGAAGCGCTCGGGACAGATACGCAGTATTTT
NA	NA	TRBV9	TRBJ1-2	CASSDRRGDYGYTF	TGTGCCAGCAGCGACCGGAGGGGAGACTATGGCTACACCTTC
NA	NA	TRBV7-8	TRBJ1-5	CASSLEDPQPQHF	TGTGCCAGCAGCTTAGAGGACCCTCAGCCCCAGCATTTT
TRBD1	NA	TRBV18	TRBJ2-7	CASSPRGTGNYEQYF	TGTGCCAGCTCACCTAGGGGGACAGGGAACTACGAGCAGTACTTC
TRBD2	NA	TRBV10-3	TRBJ2-1	CAIREGLGTSGSGSYNEQFF	TGTGCCATCAGAGAAGGGCTGGGGACTAGCGGGTCGGGGTCCTACAATGAGCAGTTCTTC
NA	NA	TRBV5-1	TRBJ1-3	CASSLTGSLSGNTIYF	TGCGCCAGCAGCTTAACAGGCTCCCTCTCTGGAAACACCATATATTTT
NA	few	TRBV29-1	TRBJ1-2	CSVEETAGLGYTF	TGCAGCGTTGAAGAAACCGCCGGTCTTGGCTACACCTTC
TRBD1	NA	TRBV5-4	TRBJ1-3	CASSTGQGRNTIYF	TGTGCCAGCAGCACGGGACAGGGGAGAAACACCATATATTTT
TRBD2	NA	TRBV4-3	TRBJ2-3	CASSQGLAGDPYF	TGCGCCAGCAGCCAAGGGTTGGCGGGGGACCCGTATTTT